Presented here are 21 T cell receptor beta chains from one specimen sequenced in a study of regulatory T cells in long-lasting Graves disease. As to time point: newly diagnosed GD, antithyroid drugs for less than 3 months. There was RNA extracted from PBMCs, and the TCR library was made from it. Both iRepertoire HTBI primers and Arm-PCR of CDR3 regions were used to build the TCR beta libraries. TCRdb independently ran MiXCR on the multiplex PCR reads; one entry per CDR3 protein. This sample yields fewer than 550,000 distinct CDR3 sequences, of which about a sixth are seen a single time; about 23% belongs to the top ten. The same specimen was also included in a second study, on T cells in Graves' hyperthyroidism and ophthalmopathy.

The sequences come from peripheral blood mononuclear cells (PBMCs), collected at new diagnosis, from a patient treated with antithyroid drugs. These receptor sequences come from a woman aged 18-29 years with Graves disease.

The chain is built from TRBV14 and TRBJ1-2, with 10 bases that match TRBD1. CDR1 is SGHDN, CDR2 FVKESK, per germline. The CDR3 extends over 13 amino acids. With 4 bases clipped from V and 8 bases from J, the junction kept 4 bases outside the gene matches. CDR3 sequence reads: CASSPGQGWGYTF. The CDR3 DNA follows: TGTGCCAGCAGCCCGGGACAGGGGTGGGGCTACACCTTC. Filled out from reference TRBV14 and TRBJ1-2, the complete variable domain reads EAGVTQFPSHSVIEKGQTVTLRCDPISGHDNLYWYRRVMGKEIKFLLHFVKESKQDESGMPNNRFLAERTGGTYSTLKVQPAELEDSGVYFCASSPGQGWGYTFGSGTRLTVV.

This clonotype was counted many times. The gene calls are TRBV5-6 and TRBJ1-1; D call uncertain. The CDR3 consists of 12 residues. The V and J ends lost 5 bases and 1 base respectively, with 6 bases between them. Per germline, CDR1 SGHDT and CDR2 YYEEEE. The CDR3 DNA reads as TGTGCCAGCAGAAGTAGGAACACTGAAGCTTTCTTT. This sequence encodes CASRSRNTEAFF.

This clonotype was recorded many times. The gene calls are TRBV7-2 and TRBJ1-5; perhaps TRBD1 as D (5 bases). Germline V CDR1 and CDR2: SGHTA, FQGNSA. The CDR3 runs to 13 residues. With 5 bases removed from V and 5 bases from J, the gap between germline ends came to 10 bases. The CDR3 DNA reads TGTGCCAGCAGCACCTGGGGGGATCAGCCCCAGCATTTT. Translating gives CASSTWGDQPQHF. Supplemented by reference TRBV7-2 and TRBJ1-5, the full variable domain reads GAGVSQSPSNKVTEKGKDVELRCDPISGHTALYWYRQSLGQGLEFLIYFQGNSAPDKSGLPSDRFSAERTGGSVSTLTIQRTQQEDSAVYLCASSTWGDQPQHFGDGTRLSIL.

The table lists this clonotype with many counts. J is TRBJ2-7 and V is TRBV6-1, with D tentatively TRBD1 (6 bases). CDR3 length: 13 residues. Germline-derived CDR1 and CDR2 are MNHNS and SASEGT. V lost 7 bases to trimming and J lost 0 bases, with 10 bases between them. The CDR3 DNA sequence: TGTGCCAGCAATAGACAGGCCTCCTACGAGCAGTACTTC. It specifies CASNRQASYEQYF.

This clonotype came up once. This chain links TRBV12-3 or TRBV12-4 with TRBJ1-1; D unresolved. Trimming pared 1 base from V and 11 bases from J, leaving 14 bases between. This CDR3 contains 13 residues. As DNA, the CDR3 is TGTGCCAGCAGTTTAGTGATCCGGGGTGAGGCTTTCTTT. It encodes CASSLVIRGEAFF.

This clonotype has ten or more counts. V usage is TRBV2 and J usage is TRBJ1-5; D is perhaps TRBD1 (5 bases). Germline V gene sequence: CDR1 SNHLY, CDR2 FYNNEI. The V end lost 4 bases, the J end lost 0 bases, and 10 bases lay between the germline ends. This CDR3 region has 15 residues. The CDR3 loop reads CASSAGRTSNQPQHF. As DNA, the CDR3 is TGTGCCAGCAGTGCGGGACGGACTAGCAATCAGCCCCAGCATTTT.

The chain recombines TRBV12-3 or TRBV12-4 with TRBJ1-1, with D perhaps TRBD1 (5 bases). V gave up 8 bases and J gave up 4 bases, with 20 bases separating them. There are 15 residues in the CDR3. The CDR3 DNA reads TGTGCCAGCGTTGGGGTGTCGGGCAGGGTCACTGAAGCTTTCTTT. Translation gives CASVGVSGRVTEAFF.

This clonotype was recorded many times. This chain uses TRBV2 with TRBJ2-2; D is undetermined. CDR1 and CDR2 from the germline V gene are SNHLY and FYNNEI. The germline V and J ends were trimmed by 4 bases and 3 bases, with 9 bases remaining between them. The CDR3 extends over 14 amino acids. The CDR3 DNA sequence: TGTGCCAGCAGTGTGGGCATGTACACCGGGGAGCTGTTTTTT. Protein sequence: CASSVGMYTGELFF.

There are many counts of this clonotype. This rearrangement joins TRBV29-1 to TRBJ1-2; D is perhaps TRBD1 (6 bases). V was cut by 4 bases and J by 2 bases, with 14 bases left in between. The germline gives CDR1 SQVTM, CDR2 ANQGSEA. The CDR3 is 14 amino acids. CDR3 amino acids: CSVGGGASNYGYTF. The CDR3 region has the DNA TGCAGCGTTGGTGGGGGCGCTTCGAACTATGGCTACACCTTC.

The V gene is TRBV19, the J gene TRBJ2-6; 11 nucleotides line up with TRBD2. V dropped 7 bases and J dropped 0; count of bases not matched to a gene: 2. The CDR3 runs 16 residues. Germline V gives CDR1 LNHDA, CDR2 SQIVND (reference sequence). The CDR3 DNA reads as TGTGCCAGTAAGGGACTAGCGGTCTCTGGGGCCAACGTCCTGACTTTC. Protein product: CASKGLAVSGANVLTF.

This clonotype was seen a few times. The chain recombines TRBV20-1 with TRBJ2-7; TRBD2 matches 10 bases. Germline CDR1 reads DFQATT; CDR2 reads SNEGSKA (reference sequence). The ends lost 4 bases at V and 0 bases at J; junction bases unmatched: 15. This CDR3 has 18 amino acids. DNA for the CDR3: TGCAGTGCTACAGACTCGGGGCTAGCGGGAGCCCTCTCCTACGAGCAGTACTTC. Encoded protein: CSATDSGLAGALSYEQYF.

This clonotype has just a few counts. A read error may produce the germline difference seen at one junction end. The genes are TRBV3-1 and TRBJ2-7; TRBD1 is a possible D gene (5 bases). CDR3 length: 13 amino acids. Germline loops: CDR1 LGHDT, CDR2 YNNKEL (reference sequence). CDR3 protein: CTSSHNLGSGKYF. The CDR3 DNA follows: TGTACCAGCAGCCACAATCTCGGATCAGGGAAGTACTTC.

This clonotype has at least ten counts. CDR3: CASRAGFISYEQYF. CDR3 bases: TGTGCCAGCAGGGCAGGGTTCATCTCCTACGAGCAGTACTTC. V gene TRBV2 combines with J gene TRBJ2-7, with a weak D call TRBD1 (5 bases). The CDR3 length is 14 residues. V shed 6 bases and J shed 0 bases, with 12 bases lying between them. Looked up from germline, CDR1 is SNHLY and CDR2 is FYNNEI.

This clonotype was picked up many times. CDR3 DNA: TGTGCCAGCACCTCCGGGACTAGCGTAGATACGCAGTATTTT. It translates to CASTSGTSVDTQYF. V and J are TRBV6-1 and TRBJ2-3, with 10 nucleotides matching TRBD2. Germline loops: CDR1 MNHNS, CDR2 SASEGT. V gave up 7 bases and J gave up 5 bases; unmatched junction bases: 6. The CDR3 is 14 amino acids.

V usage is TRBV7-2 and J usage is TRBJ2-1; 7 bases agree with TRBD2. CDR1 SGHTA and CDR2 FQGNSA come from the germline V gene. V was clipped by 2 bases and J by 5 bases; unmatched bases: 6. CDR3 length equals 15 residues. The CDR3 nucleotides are TGTGCCAGCAGCTTACGAGCTAGCGGCCACAATGAGCAGTTCTTC. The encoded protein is CASSLRASGHNEQFF.

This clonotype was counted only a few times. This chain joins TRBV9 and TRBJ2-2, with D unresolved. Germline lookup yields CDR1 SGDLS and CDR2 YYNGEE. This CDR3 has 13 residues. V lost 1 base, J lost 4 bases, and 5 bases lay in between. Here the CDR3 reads CASSVSGTGELFF. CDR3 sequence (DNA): TGTGCCAGCAGCGTATCCGGCACCGGGGAGCTGTTTTTT.

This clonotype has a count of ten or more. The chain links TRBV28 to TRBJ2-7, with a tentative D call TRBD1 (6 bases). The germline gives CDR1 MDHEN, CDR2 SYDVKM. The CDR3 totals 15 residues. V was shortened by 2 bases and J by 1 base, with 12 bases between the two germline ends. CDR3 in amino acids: CASSLGTSRSYEQYF. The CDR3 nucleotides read TGTGCCAGCAGTTTAGGGACAAGCAGATCCTACGAGCAGTACTTC.

The CDR3 coding sequence is TGTGCCTGGAGTGGTGGGCCGGGGTCCTACGAGCAGTACTTC. Residues: CAWSGGPGSYEQYF. The V and J genes are TRBV30 and TRBJ2-7; the D gene is possibly TRBD2 (5 bases). This CDR3 comprises 14 residues. Per the germline V gene, CDR1 is GTSNPN and CDR2 is SVGIG (reference sequence). Trimming removed 1 base at V and 1 base at J, with 11 bases between. The full variable domain, with the rest looked up from reference TRBV30 and TRBJ2-7, is SQTIHQWPATLVQPVGSPLSLECTVEGTSNPNLYWYRQAAGRGLQLLFYSVGIGQISSEVPQNLSASRPQDRQFILSSKKLLLSDSGFYLCAWSGGPGSYEQYFGPGTRLTVT.

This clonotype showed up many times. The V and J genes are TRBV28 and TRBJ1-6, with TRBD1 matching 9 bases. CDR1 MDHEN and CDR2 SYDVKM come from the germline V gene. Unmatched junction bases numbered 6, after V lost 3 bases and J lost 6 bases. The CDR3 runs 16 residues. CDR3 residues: CASSFYRGQGNSPLHF. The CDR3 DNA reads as TGTGCCAGCAGTTTTTACAGGGGGCAGGGTAATTCACCCCTCCACTTT.

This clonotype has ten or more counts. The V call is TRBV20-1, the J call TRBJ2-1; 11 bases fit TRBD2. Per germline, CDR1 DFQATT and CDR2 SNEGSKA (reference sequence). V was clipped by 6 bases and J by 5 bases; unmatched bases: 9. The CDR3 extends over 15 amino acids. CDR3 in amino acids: CSAQGTSGFDNEQFF. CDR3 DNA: TGCAGTGCCCAAGGGACTAGCGGTTTTGACAATGAGCAGTTCTTC.

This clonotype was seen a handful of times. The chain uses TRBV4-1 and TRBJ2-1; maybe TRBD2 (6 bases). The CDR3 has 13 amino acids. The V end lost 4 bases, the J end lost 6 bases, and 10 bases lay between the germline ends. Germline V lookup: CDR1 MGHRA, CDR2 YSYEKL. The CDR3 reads CASSRGLTNEQFF. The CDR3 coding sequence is TGCGCCAGCAGCCGAGGACTAACCAATGAGCAGTTCTTC.